These 31 T cell receptor beta chains came from one sample sequenced in a study of cytomegalovirus exposure and HLA in healthy donors. PCR involved 60 Vbeta and 13 Jbeta primers. Clones were sequenced by immunoSEQ multiplex PCR, and TCRdb holds only the in-frame ones, with some missing. The sample has just over 150,000 clones, approximately 84% seen once. The sequencing sample was made of PBMCs. These receptors were collected from a male donor in good health and CMV-seropositive.

The rearrangement joins TRBV5-4 to TRBJ2-3, with TRBD1 matching 9 bases. The ends lost 4 bases at V and 7 bases at J; junction bases unmatched: 10. Germline loops: CDR1 SGHNT, CDR2 YYREEE (reference sequence). The CDR3 length is 15 residues. Here the CDR3 DNA reads TGTGCCAGCAGCGTCTCCGGGACAGGGTTACATACGCAGTATTTT. Translated: CASSVSGTGLHTQYF.

The CDR3 loop reads CASSQGVGLGGNEQYF. The CDR3 nucleotides are TGCGCCAGCAGCCAAGGAGTAGGACTGGGCGGCAACGAGCAGTACTTC. This sequence joins TRBV4-3 and TRBJ2-7, with a possible D match to TRBD2 (5 bases). The CDR3 length is 16 residues. Trimming cost V 1 base and J 5 bases, with 18 bases left between them. The germline CDR1 and CDR2 sequences are LGHNA and YSLEER.

The CDR3 loop reads CASSLWEGYEEYF. DNA of the CDR3: TGTGCCAGCAGCCTCTGGGAGGGATATGAGGAGTACTTC. This chain links TRBV7-2 with TRBJ2-4, with 7 bases aligning to TRBD2. Trimming at V came to 5 bases and at J to 14 bases, leaving 12 bases not matched to a gene. The CDR3 has 13 amino acids. Per germline, CDR1 SGHTA and CDR2 FQGNSA.

This clone was seen more than once but under ten times. The chain couples TRBV5-1 to TRBJ2-5; 10 positions agree with TRBD1. The ends lost 6 bases at V and 4 bases at J; junction bases unmatched: 9. The CDR3 is 15 amino acids. The V gene's germline CDR1 is SGHRS and CDR2 YFSETQ. This CDR3 is CASKTRDRGTETQYF. The CDR3, as DNA: TGCGCCAGCAAGACGCGGGACAGGGGAACAGAGACCCAGTACTTC.

The chain couples TRBV27 to TRBJ2-7; 10 positions match TRBD1. Germline V gives CDR1 MNHEY, CDR2 SMNVEV (reference sequence). The ends lost 6 bases at V and 0 bases at J; junction bases unmatched: 17. The CDR3 is 19 amino acids. The CDR3 region has the DNA TGTGCCAGCAGGCCCTCGGGACAGGGGATTGTTCCTAGCTCCTACGAGCAGTACTTC. Protein sequence: CASRPSGQGIVPSSYEQYF.

Only a few counts were recorded for this clone. This rearrangement joins TRBV4-3 to TRBJ2-5; a possible D gene is TRBD2 (5 bases). The CDR3 has 13 amino acids. Germline V gene sequence: CDR1 LGHNA, CDR2 YSLEER. With 4 bases removed from V and 5 bases from J, the gap between germline ends came to 11 bases. The CDR3 DNA sequence: TGCGCCAGCAGCCCAGCTCAGCGGGAGACCCAGTACTTC. This codes for CASSPAQRETQYF.

The J gene is TRBJ2-3, the V gene TRBV7-3, with D hard to call. The CDR3 contains 12 residues. From germline, CDR1 is SGHTA and CDR2 FQGTGA. Deletions cut 5 bases from V and 2 bases from J, with 5 bases between. The CDR3 spells CASSPNTDTQYF. The CDR3 DNA reads TGTGCCAGCAGCCCCAACACAGATACGCAGTATTTT.

Concerning this clone itself: One junction end disagrees with the germline gene, perhaps due to a read error. The chain has TRBV7-7 and TRBJ2-1, with 11 bases that match TRBD2. CDR3 length: 15 residues. Germline V lookup: CDR1 SSHAT, CDR2 FNYEAQ (reference sequence). Here the CDR3 reads CASSQTSGSNNEQFF. CDR3 nucleotide sequence: TGTGCTAGCAGCCAAACTAGCGGGAGTAATAATGAGCAGTTCTTC.

This chain links TRBV28 with TRBJ1-1; D call uncertain. V was trimmed by 7 bases and J by 0 bases, leaving 6 bases between them. The CDR3 covers 12 residues. Germline V gene sequence: CDR1 MDHEN, CDR2 SYDVKM. CDR3 in DNA: TGTGCCAGCAACAGCATGAACACTGAAGCTTTCTTT. Amino acid sequence: CASNSMNTEAFF.

V gene TRBV6-5 combines with J gene TRBJ1-2; D is unresolved. This CDR3 is 14 amino acids long. Germline lookup yields CDR1 MNHEY and CDR2 SVGAGI. Trimming pared 1 base from V and 6 bases from J, leaving 12 bases between. CDR3 in DNA: TGTGCCAGCAGTTACTTACGAGGGAGGGATGGCTACACCTTC. It yields the protein CASSYLRGRDGYTF.

This chain joins TRBV28 and TRBJ2-6; 8 nucleotides agree with TRBD1. Per the germline V gene, CDR1 is MDHEN and CDR2 is SYDVKM. CDR3 length equals 19 residues. V was pared by 4 bases and J by 0 bases, with 11 bases of the junction left unmatched. The CDR3 is CASSSFPGQAYSGANVLTF. The CDR3 coding sequence is TGTGCCAGCAGTTCCTTCCCGGGACAGGCTTACTCTGGGGCCAACGTCCTGACTTTC.

This rearrangement joins TRBV4-3 to TRBJ2-1; TRBD2 matches 9 bases. The V gene end was trimmed by 4 bases and the J gene end by 10 bases; junction bases not matched to a gene: 2. The CDR3 consists of 12 residues. Per the germline V gene, CDR1 is LGHNA and CDR2 is YSLEER. The DNA for the CDR3 is TGCGCCAGCAGCCTAGCGGGGGAAGAGCAGTTCTTC. Its translation is CASSLAGEEQFF.

The rearrangement links TRBV4-3 to TRBJ1-1; D not resolved. In germline, CDR1 is LGHNA, CDR2 YSLEER. This CDR3 comprises 18 residues. Trimming left V 0 bases short and J 7 bases short, with 24 bases between. Here the CDR3 DNA reads TGCGCCAGCAGCCAAGATGGGGAGCCCCAGAACCGCCGCGTTGAAGCTTTCTTT. Protein sequence: CASSQDGEPQNRRVEAFF.

The rearrangement links TRBV5-8 to TRBJ1-3; D unresolved. The germline V gene encodes CDR1 SGHTS and CDR2 YDEGEE. The germline V and J ends were trimmed by 0 bases and 2 bases, with 6 bases remaining between them. The CDR3 is made up of 14 amino acids. The CDR3 region has the DNA TGTGCCAGCAGCTTGGACAGTCCTGGAAACACCATATATTTT. Translation gives CASSLDSPGNTIYF. Full variable domain (outside the CDR3, taken from reference TRBV5-8 and TRBJ1-3): EAGVTQSPTHLIKTRGQQATLRCSPISGHTSVYWYQQALGLGLQFLLWYDEGEERNRGNFPPRFSGRQFPNYSSELNVNALELEDSALYLCASSLDSPGNTIYFGEGSWLTVV.

This chain links TRBV5-1 with TRBJ2-7, with D possibly being TRBD2 (6 bases). Looked up from germline, CDR1 is SGHRS and CDR2 is YFSETQ. V dropped 4 bases and J dropped 5 bases, with 16 bases sitting between them. The CDR3 sequence is 14 residues long. CDR3 nucleotides: TGCGCCAGCAGCAGGAGGGGAAGGTCCCACGAGCAGTACTTC. It yields the protein CASSRRGRSHEQYF.

The gene calls are TRBV4-1 and TRBJ2-1; tentatively, D is TRBD2 (5 bases). Trimming took 1 base from V and 1 from J, leaving 14 bases between them. CDR3 length equals 17 residues. Germline V lookup: CDR1 MGHRA, CDR2 YSYEKL. CDR3: CASSQGAEGGSYNEQFF. In DNA, the CDR3 is TGCGCCAGCAGCCAAGGGGCCGAGGGCGGATCCTACAATGAGCAGTTCTTC.

This clone was picked up a small number of times. This chain links TRBV7-2 with TRBJ2-2, with D possibly matching TRBD1 (5 bases). Trimming removed 4 bases from V and 1 base from J, with 7 bases in between. Germline V gene sequence: CDR1 SGHTA, CDR2 FQGNSA. The CDR3 sequence is 14 residues long. The CDR3 sequence: CASSSGQNTGELFF. Written as DNA, the CDR3 is TGTGCCAGCAGCTCCGGACAGAACACCGGGGAGCTGTTTTTT.

The rearrangement uses TRBV15 and TRBJ2-3, with 11 bases that match TRBD1. After removal of 1 base from V and 0 bases from J, the junction contained 9 bases not matched to a gene. Germline loops: CDR1 LNHNV, CDR2 YYDKDF (reference sequence). This CDR3 is built from 19 residues. Here the CDR3 reads CATSRGQGQGASSTDTQYF. The DNA for the CDR3 is TGTGCCACCAGCAGAGGTCAAGGACAGGGGGCCTCTAGCACAGATACGCAGTATTTT. Based on the CDR3 plus reference TRBV15 and TRBJ2-3, the full variable domain is DAMVIQNPRYQVTQFGKPVTLSCSQTLNHNVMYWYQQKSSQAPKLLFHYYDKDFNNEADTPDNFQSRRPNTSFCFLDIRSPGLGDTAMYLCATSRGQGQGASSTDTQYFGPGTRLTVL.

A few counts support this clone. CDR3 loop: CASRPPGEKLFF. The DNA of the CDR3 is TGCGCCAGCAGGCCCCCGGGAGAAAAACTGTTTTTT. The chain links TRBV4-1 to TRBJ1-4; D is undetermined. The V gene's germline CDR1 is MGHRA and CDR2 YSYEKL. This CDR3 has 12 residues. Trimming removed 6 bases from V and 8 bases from J, with 10 bases in between.

The chain has TRBV7-6 and TRBJ2-2; 13 bases agree with TRBD2. J lost 6 bases, V lost 5 bases, and 3 bases had no gene match. The CDR3 has 15 residues. The germline gives CDR1 SGHVS, CDR2 FNYEAQ. This CDR3 is CASSRGLAGAGELFF. The CDR3 DNA is TGTGCCAGCAGCCGAGGACTAGCGGGGGCCGGGGAGCTGTTTTTT.

This clone was seen just once. V and J are TRBV29-1 and TRBJ1-3; 7 bases line up with TRBD1. Germline-derived CDR1 and CDR2 are SQVTM and ANQGSEA. The CDR3 contains 13 residues. With 4 bases clipped from V and 7 bases from J, the junction kept 7 bases outside the gene matches. The CDR3 sequence is CSVGQGLRNTIYF. CDR3 DNA sequence: TGCAGCGTTGGACAGGGACTTCGGAACACCATATATTTT.

CDR3 sequence: CAWGTGDNQPQHF. CDR3 DNA: TGTGCCTGGGGGACAGGGGACAATCAGCCCCAGCATTTT. V is TRBV30 and J is TRBJ1-5; 10 nucleotides match TRBD1. The CDR3 consists of 13 residues. Germline CDR1 GTSNPN, CDR2 SVGIG (reference sequence). Trimming removed 5 bases from V and 3 bases from J; junction bases left unmatched: 1.

This clone was counted only a few times. The J gene is TRBJ2-5, the V gene TRBV5-1; D is unclear. V was cut by 1 base and J by 1 base, with 11 bases left in between. CDR1 and CDR2 from the germline V gene are SGHRS and YFSETQ. The CDR3 spans 15 residues. The CDR3 protein is CASSLLATTQETQYF. Written as DNA, the CDR3 is TGCGCCAGCAGCTTGTTGGCCACCACCCAAGAGACCCAGTACTTC.

This clone was observed a single time. The chain links TRBV7-2 to TRBJ1-2; TRBD1 matches at 9 bases. Looked up from germline, CDR1 is SGHTA and CDR2 is FQGNSA. V was pared by 3 bases and J by 3 bases, with 14 bases of the junction left unmatched. The CDR3 has 18 residues. The DNA of the CDR3 is TGTGCCAGCAGCTTTCGTCCCGGGACAGGGTCGGTAGACTATGGCTACACCTTC. Translated: CASSFRPGTGSVDYGYTF.

The chain carries TRBV7-6 and TRBJ2-7, with 9 bases identical to TRBD2. The V and J ends lost 1 base and 6 bases, in that order; junction bases with no gene match: 7. Looked up from germline, CDR1 is SGHVS and CDR2 is FNYEAQ. The CDR3 runs 15 residues. The DNA of the CDR3 is TGTGCCAGCAGCTTAGGAGCGGGAGGTGAGGCCGAGCAGTACTTC. It specifies CASSLGAGGEAEQYF. Complete variable domain (other parts from reference TRBV7-6 and TRBJ2-7): GAGVSQSPRYKVTKRGQDVALRCDPISGHVSLYWYRQALGQGPEFLTYFNYEAQQDKSGLPNDRFSAERPEGSISTLTIQRTEQRDSAMYRCASSLGAGGEAEQYFGPGTRLTVT.

This clone has just a few counts. The V and J genes are TRBV7-8 and TRBJ2-7; D ambiguous. Trimming shortened V by 3 bases and J by 7 bases, and 13 bases separated the two germline ends. Germline CDR1 is SGHVS and CDR2 is FQNEAQ. The length of the CDR3 is 13 residues. The CDR3 coding sequence is TGTGCCAGCAGCTTTTCCGCAAGCCAAGAGCAGTACTTC. Protein: CASSFSASQEQYF.

This clone was observed a handful of times. The rearrangement uses TRBV19 and TRBJ2-1; 9 bases map to TRBD2. CDR3 length equals 14 residues. Germline V CDR1 and CDR2: LNHDA, SQIVND (reference sequence). The J segment lost 3 bases and the V segment lost 5 bases, leaving 2 bases of the junction unmatched. The CDR3 DNA reads TGTGCCAGTAGTTTAGCGGGAGACTACAATGAGCAGTTCTTC. Protein sequence: CASSLAGDYNEQFF.

This clone appeared once. The chain employs TRBV19 and TRBJ2-3, with TRBD1 matching over 9 bases. Per the germline V gene, CDR1 is LNHDA and CDR2 is SQIVND (reference sequence). The trim removed 3 bases at V and 0 bases at J, leaving 7 bases unmatched. CDR3 length: 17 residues. DNA of the CDR3: TGTGCCAGTAGTATCGGGACAGGGAGAGGGAGCACAGATACGCAGTATTTT. Translated, it gives CASSIGTGRGSTDTQYF.

The rearrangement uses TRBV29-1 and TRBJ2-7; a weak D match, TRBD2 (6 bases). CDR1 SQVTM and CDR2 ANQGSEA come from the germline V gene. V lost 6 bases and J 1 base, leaving 13 bases between the germline ends. This CDR3 is built from 13 residues. The CDR3 here is CSVQGGRSYEQYF. As DNA, the CDR3 is TGCAGCGTCCAAGGAGGGCGTTCCTACGAGCAGTACTTC.

Only one count was recorded for this clone. The rearrangement links TRBV27 to TRBJ2-7; possible D gene TRBD1, 5 bases. Germline V CDR1 and CDR2: MNHEY, SMNVEV (reference sequence). This CDR3 is 14 amino acids long. Trimming shortened V by 3 bases and J by 4 bases, and 13 bases separated the two germline ends. In nucleotides, the CDR3 is TGTGCCAGCAGTTTTCCGTCACGGACATACGAGCAGTACTTC. Protein sequence: CASSFPSRTYEQYF.

This rearrangement joins TRBV5-1 to TRBJ2-7; 8 bases are shared with TRBD2. The germline CDR1 and CDR2 sequences are SGHRS and YFSETQ. V shed 2 bases and J 6 bases; nucleotides not matched to a gene: 1. This CDR3 is 12 amino acids long. The CDR3, as DNA: TGCGCCAGCAGCTTTACTAGCGGCGAGCAGTACTTC. Protein: CASSFTSGEQYF.